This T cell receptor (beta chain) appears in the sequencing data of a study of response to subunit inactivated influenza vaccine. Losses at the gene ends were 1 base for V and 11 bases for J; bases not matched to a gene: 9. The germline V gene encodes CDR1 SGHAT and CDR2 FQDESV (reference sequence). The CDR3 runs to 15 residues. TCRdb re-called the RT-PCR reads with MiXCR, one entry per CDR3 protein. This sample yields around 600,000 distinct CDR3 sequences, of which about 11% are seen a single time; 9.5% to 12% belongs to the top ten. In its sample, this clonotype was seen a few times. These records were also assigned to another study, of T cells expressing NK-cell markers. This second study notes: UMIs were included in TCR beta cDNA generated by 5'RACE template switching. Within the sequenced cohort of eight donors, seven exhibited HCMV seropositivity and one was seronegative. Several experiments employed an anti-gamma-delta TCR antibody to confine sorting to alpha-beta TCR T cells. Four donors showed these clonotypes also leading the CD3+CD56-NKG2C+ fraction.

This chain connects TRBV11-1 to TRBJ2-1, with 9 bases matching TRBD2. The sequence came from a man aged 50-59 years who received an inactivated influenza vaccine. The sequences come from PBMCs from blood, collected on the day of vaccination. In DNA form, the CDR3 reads TGTGCCAGCAGCTTAGGGGTTAGCGGGGGAACACAGCAGTTCTTC. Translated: CASSLGVSGGTQQFF. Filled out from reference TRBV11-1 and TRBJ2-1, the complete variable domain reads EAEVAQSPRYKITEKSQAVAFWCDPISGHATLYWYRQILGQGPELLVQFQDESVVDDSQLPKDRFSAERLKGVDSTLKIQPAELGDSAMYLCASSLGVSGGTQQFFGPGTRLTVL.